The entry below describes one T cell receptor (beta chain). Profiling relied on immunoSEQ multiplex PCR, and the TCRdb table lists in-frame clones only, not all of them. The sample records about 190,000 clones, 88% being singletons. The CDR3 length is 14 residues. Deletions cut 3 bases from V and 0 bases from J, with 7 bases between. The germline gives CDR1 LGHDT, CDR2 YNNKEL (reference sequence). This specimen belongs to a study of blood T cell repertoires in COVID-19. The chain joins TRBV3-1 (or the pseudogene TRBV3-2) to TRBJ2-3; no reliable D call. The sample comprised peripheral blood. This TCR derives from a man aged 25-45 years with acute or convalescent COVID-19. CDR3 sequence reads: CASSQGPSTDTQYF. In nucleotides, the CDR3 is TGTGCCAGCAGCCAGGGCCCTAGCACAGATACGCAGTATTTT.